The 18 T cell receptor beta chains below all came from one sample that was sequenced in a study of beta chain features in type 1 diabetes. Isolated RNA was reverse transcribed in full, so expressed TCRB transcripts were sequenced. Method: immunoSEQ multiplex PCR; TCRdb's copy keeps in-frame clones and lacks some. The table has 150,000 to 160,000 clones, around 10% seen once; the top ten hold about 2.1%. Sequencing used central memory CD4+ T cells from blood. The source is a man aged 18 to 35 in good health.

There are a few counts of this clone. The J gene is TRBJ2-2, the V gene TRBV9; 10 nucleotides line up with TRBD2. CDR1 and CDR2 from the germline V gene are SGDLS and YYNGEE. Trimming cost V 0 bases and J 6 bases; bases outside gene matches: 2. This CDR3 is 15 amino acids long. The CDR3 DNA sequence: TGTGCCAGCAGCGTAGGGCTAGCGGGAGCCGGGGAGCTGTTTTTT. The encoded protein is CASSVGLAGAGELFF.

This chain connects TRBV7-8 to TRBJ1-4; no reliable D call. Trimming removed 6 bases from V and 4 bases from J, with 18 bases in between. CDR1 and CDR2 (germline): SGHVS, FQNEAQ. The CDR3 extends over 16 amino acids. The CDR3 protein is CASSPATGSRNEKLFF. The CDR3 DNA follows: TGTGCCAGCAGTCCAGCTACGGGGAGTCGTAATGAAAAACTGTTTTTT. Drawing the rest from reference TRBV7-8 and TRBJ1-4, the complete variable domain is GAGVSQSPRYKVAKRGQDVALRCDPISGHVSLFWYQQALGQGPEFLTYFQNEAQLDKSGLPSDRFFAERPEGSVSTLKIQRTQQEDSAVYLCASSPATGSRNEKLFFGSGTQLSVL.

This clone was found once. V gene TRBV7-6 combines with J gene TRBJ2-5; 11 bases fit TRBD1. After removal of 1 base from V and 5 bases from J, the junction contained 9 bases not matched to a gene. Germline-derived CDR1 and CDR2 are SGHVS and FNYEAQ. CDR3 length: 17 amino acids. The DNA of the CDR3 is TGTGCCAGCAGCTTAGGTCCCGGACAGGGGGCGCGGGAGACCCAGTACTTC. Encoded protein: CASSLGPGQGARETQYF.

The gene calls are TRBV27 and TRBJ2-5; TRBD2 might be the D (5 bases). Germline assignment: CDR1 MNHEY and CDR2 SMNVEV (reference sequence). The ends were cut back, 6 bases at V and 9 bases at J, with 14 bases in the middle. The CDR3 spans 12 residues. CDR3 in amino acids: CASSLNGGPQYF. CDR3 sequence (DNA): TGTGCCAGCAGCCTAAACGGCGGGCCCCAGTACTTC.

CDR3 sequence reads: CAISERGGARSGQYF. The CDR3 DNA reads TGTGCCATCAGTGAGCGAGGGGGCGCGAGGTCCGGACAGTACTTC. V and J are TRBV10-3 and TRBJ2-7; TRBD1 matches 7 bases. The length of the CDR3 is 15 residues. V was pared by 2 bases and J by 10 bases, with 14 bases of the junction left unmatched. The germline V gene has CDR1 ENHRY and CDR2 SYGVKD.

This clone showed up many times. The chain combines TRBV18 with TRBJ1-3; D not certain. The germline V gene has CDR1 KGHSH and CDR2 LQKENI. The CDR3 extends over 15 amino acids. Trimming pared 3 bases from V and 4 bases from J, leaving 13 bases between. The CDR3 protein is CASSPQEGAGNTIYF. The DNA for the CDR3 is TGTGCCAGCTCACCCCAGGAGGGTGCCGGAAACACCATATATTTT.

The chain uses TRBV4-3 and TRBJ1-6; TRBD1 might be the D (5 bases). Trimming took off 4 bases at V and 4 bases at J, with 11 bases between the two ends. This CDR3 region has 15 residues. Germline CDR1 reads LGHNA; CDR2 reads YSLEER. The chain's CDR3 is CASSPTGRYNSPLHF. The CDR3 region has the DNA TGCGCCAGCAGCCCCACGGGACGGTATAATTCACCCCTCCACTTT.

This clone was picked up a small number of times. The chain carries TRBV7-2 and TRBJ2-5; D not resolved. The CDR3 contains 14 residues. Germline assignment: CDR1 SGHTA and CDR2 FQGNSA. The V end was cut by 1 base, the J end by 4 bases, with 10 bases between. The CDR3 DNA sequence: TGTGCCAGCAGCTTAGAGGCAGCCGCAGAGACCCAGTACTTC. This gives the protein CASSLEAAAETQYF.

This clone was picked up a small number of times. This chain uses TRBV7-9 with TRBJ1-1; maybe TRBD1 (5 bases). Trimming left V 5 bases short and J 7 bases short, with 20 bases between. Germline assignment: CDR1 SEHNR and CDR2 FQNEAQ (reference sequence). The CDR3 spans 15 residues. CDR3 residues: CASSLTQDRTSEAFF. The CDR3 DNA follows: TGTGCCAGCAGCCTAACCCAAGACAGAACGAGTGAAGCTTTCTTT.

This clone was recorded a few times. The chain couples TRBV7-2 to TRBJ2-3; D perhaps matches TRBD1 (6 bases). V lost 1 base to trimming and J lost 2 bases, with 13 bases between them. This CDR3 has 16 residues. Germline CDR1 and CDR2: SGHTA and FQGNSA. CDR3 protein: CASSLGRGGSTDTQYF. CDR3 sequence (DNA): TGTGCCAGCAGCTTAGGGAGAGGGGGATCCACAGATACGCAGTATTTT.

This clone occurred a few times. This chain joins TRBV19 and TRBJ2-1; D is perhaps TRBD2 (7 bases). The V gene's germline CDR1 is LNHDA and CDR2 SQIVND (reference sequence). This CDR3 comprises 16 residues. The V end lost 5 bases, the J end lost 4 bases, and 18 bases lay between the germline ends. In DNA, the CDR3 is TGTGCCAGTAGTCCCTTGAGGGGGGGGCAGTACAATGAGCAGTTCTTC. It yields the protein CASSPLRGGQYNEQFF.

The chain carries TRBV7-3 and TRBJ2-3, with 10 positions matching TRBD2. Losses at the gene ends were 0 bases for V and 5 bases for J; bases not matched to a gene: 11. From germline, CDR1 is SGHTA and CDR2 FQGTGA. The CDR3 contains 18 residues. CDR3 residues: CASSLTESASGGLDTQYF. CDR3 in DNA: TGTGCCAGCAGCTTAACGGAGTCCGCTAGCGGGGGCCTAGATACGCAGTATTTT.

V is TRBV9 and J is TRBJ1-2; perhaps TRBD1 as D (5 bases). Germline values: CDR1 SGDLS, CDR2 YYNGEE. The CDR3 loop spans 15 amino acids. V lost 3 bases and J lost 2, with 14 bases in between. Here the CDR3 reads CASSASAGPNYGYTF. CDR3 in DNA: TGTGCCAGCAGCGCAAGTGCGGGACCCAACTATGGCTACACCTTC.

This clone occurred many times. The chain joins TRBV9 to TRBJ2-7, with 10 positions matching TRBD1. The CDR3 sequence is 15 residues long. The V gene end was trimmed by 3 bases and the J gene end by 4 bases; junction bases not matched to a gene: 7. The germline CDR1 and CDR2 sequences are SGDLS and YYNGEE. The CDR3 DNA reads TGTGCCAGCAGCGCCGGGACAGGGGATTTTTACGAGCAGTACTTC. Its translation: CASSAGTGDFYEQYF.

V usage is TRBV7-8 and J usage is TRBJ2-1; possible D gene TRBD1, 6 bases. The CDR3 covers 17 residues. In germline, CDR1 is SGHVS, CDR2 FQNEAQ. Trimming removed 1 base from V and 5 bases from J, with 18 bases in between. CDR3 residues: CASSLERGDRQDNEQFF. CDR3 nucleotides: TGTGCCAGCAGCTTAGAGAGAGGTGACAGACAGGACAATGAGCAGTTCTTC.

The chain carries TRBV15 and TRBJ1-2, with TRBD1 as a possible D gene (6 bases). Germline CDR1 LNHNV, CDR2 YYDKDF (reference sequence). Trimming stripped 1 base from V and 2 bases from J, with 23 bases between. The CDR3 runs to 19 residues. CDR3 sequence reads: CATSRGRAGQTGRNYGYTF. The CDR3 DNA reads as TGTGCCACCAGCAGAGGGAGAGCTGGACAGACCGGACGAAACTATGGCTACACCTTC.

Only a few counts were recorded for this clone. This sequence joins TRBV28 and TRBJ2-2; the D gene could be TRBD1 or TRBD2 (6 bases each). This CDR3 has 15 residues. Per the germline V gene, CDR1 is MDHEN and CDR2 is SYDVKM. Between the trimmed V and J ends, which lost 4 bases and 5 bases, there was a span of 14 bases. The CDR3 DNA is TGTGCCAGCAGTTATCGAACAGGGACTACCGGGGAGCTGTTTTTT. It codes for CASSYRTGTTGELFF.

On this clone: The sample carries other DNA sequences with the same CDR3. V gene TRBV10-3 combines with J gene TRBJ1-2; 9 bases line up with TRBD1. Germline-derived CDR1 and CDR2 are ENHRY and SYGVKD. V lost 2 bases and J lost 2; bases outside the gene matches: 0. The CDR3 contains 14 residues. CDR3 DNA sequence: TGTGCCATCAGTGAGGGACAGGGGAACTATGGCTACACCTTC. It is translated as CAISEGQGNYGYTF.